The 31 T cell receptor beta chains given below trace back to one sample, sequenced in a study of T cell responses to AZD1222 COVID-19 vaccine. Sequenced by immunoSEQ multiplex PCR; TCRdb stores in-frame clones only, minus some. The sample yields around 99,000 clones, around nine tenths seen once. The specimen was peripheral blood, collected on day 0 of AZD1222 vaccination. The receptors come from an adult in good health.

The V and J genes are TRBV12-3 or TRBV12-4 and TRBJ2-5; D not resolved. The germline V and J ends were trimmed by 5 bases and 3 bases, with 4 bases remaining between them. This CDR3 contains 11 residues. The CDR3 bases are TGTGCCAGCAGTGTTAAAGAGACCCAGTACTTC. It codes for CASSVKETQYF.

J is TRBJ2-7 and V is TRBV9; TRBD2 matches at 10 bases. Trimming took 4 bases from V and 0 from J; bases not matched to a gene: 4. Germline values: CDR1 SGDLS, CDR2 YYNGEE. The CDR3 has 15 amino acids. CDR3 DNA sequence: TGTGCCAGCAGCTCACTAGCGGGGCTCTCCTACGAGCAGTACGTC. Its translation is CASSSLAGLSYEQYV.

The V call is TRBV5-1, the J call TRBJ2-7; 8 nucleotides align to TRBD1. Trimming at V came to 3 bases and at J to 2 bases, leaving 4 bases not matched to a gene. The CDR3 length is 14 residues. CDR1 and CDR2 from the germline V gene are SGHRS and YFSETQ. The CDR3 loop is CASSSGTGAYEQYF. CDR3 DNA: TGCGCCAGCAGCTCCGGGACAGGCGCCTACGAGCAGTACTTC.

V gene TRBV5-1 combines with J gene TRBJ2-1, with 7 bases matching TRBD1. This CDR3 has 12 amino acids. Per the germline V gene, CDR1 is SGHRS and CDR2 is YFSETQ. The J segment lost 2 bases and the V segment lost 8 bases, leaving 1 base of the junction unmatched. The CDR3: CARDRTYNEQFF. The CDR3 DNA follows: TGCGCCAGGGACAGGACCTACAATGAGCAGTTCTTC.

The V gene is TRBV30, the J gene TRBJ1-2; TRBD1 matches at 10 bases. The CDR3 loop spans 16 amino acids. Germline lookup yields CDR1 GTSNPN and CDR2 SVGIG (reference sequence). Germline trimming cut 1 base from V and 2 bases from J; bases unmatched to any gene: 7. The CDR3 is CAWSAGTGEGNYGYTF. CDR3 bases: TGTGCCTGGAGTGCCGGGACAGGGGAAGGGAACTATGGCTACACCTTC.

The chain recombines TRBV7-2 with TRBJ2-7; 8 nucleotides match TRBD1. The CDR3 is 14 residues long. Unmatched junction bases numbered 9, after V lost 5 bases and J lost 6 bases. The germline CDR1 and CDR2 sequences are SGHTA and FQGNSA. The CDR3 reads CASSNTFTGGEQYF. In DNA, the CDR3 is TGTGCCAGCAGCAATACTTTTACAGGGGGCGAGCAGTACTTC.

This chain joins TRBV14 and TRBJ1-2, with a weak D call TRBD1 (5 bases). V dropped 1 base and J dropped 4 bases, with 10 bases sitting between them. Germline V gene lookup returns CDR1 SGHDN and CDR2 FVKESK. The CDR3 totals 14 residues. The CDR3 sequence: CASSQVGRAYGYTF. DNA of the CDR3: TGTGCCAGCAGCCAAGTTGGCAGGGCCTATGGCTACACCTTC.

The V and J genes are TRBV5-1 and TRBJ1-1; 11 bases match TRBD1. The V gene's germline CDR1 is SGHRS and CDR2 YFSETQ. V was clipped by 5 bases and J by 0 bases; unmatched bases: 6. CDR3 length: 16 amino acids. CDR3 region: CASRDRGPSMNTEAFF. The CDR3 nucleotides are TGCGCCAGCAGGGACAGGGGGCCCTCCATGAACACTGAAGCTTTCTTT. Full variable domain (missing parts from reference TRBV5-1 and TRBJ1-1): KAGVTQTPRYLIKTRGQQVTLSCSPISGHRSVSWYQQTPGQGLQFLFEYFSETQRNKGNFPGRFSGRQFSNSRSEMNVSTLELGDSALYLCASRDRGPSMNTEAFFGQGTRLTVV.

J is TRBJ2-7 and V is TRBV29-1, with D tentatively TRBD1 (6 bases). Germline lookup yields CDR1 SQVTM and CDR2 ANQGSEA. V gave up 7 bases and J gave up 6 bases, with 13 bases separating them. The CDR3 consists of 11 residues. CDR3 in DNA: TGCAGCGCCTCAGGGGTTACCGAGCAGTACTTC. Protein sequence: CSASGVTEQYF.

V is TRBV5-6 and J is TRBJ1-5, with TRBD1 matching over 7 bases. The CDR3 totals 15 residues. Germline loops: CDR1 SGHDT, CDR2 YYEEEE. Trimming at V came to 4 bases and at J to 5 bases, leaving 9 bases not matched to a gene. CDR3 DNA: TGTGCCAGCAGCGACACCCGGGACAGCTATCAGCCCCAGCATTTT. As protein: CASSDTRDSYQPQHF.

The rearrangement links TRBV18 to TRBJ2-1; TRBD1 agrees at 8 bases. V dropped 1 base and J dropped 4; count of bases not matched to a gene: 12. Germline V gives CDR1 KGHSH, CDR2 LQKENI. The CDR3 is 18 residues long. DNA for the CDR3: TGTGCCAGCTCACCACGGGGACAGGCAGATCCCCCGTACAATGAGCAGTTCTTC. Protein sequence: CASSPRGQADPPYNEQFF.

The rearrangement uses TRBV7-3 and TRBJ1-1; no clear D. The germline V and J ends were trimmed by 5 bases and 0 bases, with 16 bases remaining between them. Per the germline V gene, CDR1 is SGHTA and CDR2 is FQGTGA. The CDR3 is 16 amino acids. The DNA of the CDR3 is TGTGCCAGCAGCCTAGGGTTTTCCTTGATGAACACTGAAGCTTTCTTT. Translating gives CASSLGFSLMNTEAFF.

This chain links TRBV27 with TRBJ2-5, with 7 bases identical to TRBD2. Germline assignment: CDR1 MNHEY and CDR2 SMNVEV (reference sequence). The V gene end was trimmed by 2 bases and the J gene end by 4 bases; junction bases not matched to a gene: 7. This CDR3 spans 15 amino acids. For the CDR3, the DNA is TGTGCCAGCAGTTTAATAGCGGGTCCGATAGAGACCCAGTACTTC. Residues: CASSLIAGPIETQYF.

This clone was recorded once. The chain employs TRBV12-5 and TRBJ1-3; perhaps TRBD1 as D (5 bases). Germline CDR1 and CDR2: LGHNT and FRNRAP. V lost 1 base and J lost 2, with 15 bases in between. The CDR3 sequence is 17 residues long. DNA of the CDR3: TGTGCTAGTGGTTTGGCAACGTGGGGGGGGGCTGGAAACACCATATATTTT. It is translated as CASGLATWGGAGNTIYF.

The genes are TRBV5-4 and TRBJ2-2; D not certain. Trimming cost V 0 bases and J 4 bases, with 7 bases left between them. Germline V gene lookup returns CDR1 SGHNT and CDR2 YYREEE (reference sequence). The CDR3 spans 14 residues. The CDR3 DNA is TGTGCCAGCAGCTTGGAACAGATCACCGGGGAGCTGTTTTTT. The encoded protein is CASSLEQITGELFF.

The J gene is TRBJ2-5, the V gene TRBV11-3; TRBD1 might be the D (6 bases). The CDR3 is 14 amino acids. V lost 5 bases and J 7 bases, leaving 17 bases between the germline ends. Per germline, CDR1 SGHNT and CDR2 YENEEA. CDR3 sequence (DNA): TGTGCCAGCAGCGGCAGCCGACAGGCGGGGACCCAGTACTTC. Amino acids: CASSGSRQAGTQYF.

CDR3 residues: CASSQVGAAHYEQYF. The CDR3 DNA reads TGTGCCAGCAGCCAAGTGGGAGCGGCACACTACGAGCAGTACTTC. This chain joins TRBV3-1 (or the pseudogene TRBV3-2) and TRBJ2-7; weak D call: TRBD2 (5 bases). The V gene lost 1 base and the J gene lost 3 bases, with 13 bases spanning the gap. The CDR3 has 15 residues. Germline CDR1 reads LGHDT; CDR2 reads YNNKEL (reference sequence).

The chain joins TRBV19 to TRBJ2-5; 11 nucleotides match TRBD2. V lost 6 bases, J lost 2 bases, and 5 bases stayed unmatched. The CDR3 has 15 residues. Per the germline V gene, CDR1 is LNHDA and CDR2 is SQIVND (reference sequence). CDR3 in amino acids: CASRSLAGVQETQYF. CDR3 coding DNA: TGTGCCAGTAGGTCACTAGCGGGGGTACAAGAGACCCAGTACTTC.

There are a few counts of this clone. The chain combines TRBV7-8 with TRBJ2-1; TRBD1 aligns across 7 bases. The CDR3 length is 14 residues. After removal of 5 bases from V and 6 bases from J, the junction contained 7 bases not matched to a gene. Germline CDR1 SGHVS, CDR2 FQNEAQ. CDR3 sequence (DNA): TGTGCCAGCAGCCAAGACTGGGACAGCAATGAGCAGTTCTTC. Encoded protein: CASSQDWDSNEQFF.

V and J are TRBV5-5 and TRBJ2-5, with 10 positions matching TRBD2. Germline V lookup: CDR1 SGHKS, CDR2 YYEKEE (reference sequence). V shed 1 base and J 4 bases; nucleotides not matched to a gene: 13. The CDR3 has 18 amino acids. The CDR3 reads CASSLRWASGSGPETQYF. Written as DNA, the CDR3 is TGTGCCAGCAGCTTGAGGTGGGCTAGCGGGAGTGGCCCAGAGACCCAGTACTTC.

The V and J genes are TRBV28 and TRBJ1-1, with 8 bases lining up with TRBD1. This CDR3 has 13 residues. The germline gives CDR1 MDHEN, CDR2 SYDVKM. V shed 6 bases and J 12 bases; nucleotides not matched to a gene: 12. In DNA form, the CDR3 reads TGTGCCAGCAGGCCCCGTGACAGGGGTGAGACTTTCTTT. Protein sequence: CASRPRDRGETFF.

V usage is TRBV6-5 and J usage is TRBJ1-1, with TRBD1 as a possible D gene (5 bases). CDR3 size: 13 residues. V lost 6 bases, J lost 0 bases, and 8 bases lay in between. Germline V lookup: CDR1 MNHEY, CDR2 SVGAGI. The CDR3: CASREGLNTEAFF. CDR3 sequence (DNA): TGTGCCAGCAGGGAGGGGTTGAACACTGAAGCTTTCTTT.

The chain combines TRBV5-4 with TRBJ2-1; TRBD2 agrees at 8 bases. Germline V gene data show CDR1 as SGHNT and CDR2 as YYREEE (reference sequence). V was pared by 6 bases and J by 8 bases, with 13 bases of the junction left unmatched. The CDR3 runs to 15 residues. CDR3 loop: CASTLGGTSGHEQFF. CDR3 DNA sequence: TGTGCCAGCACTCTTGGAGGGACTAGTGGCCATGAGCAGTTCTTC.

Here the CDR3 DNA reads TGTGCCACCAGTGACAGGGGGAAGGTCGGGGAGCTGTTTTTT. Translating gives CATSDRGKVGELFF. The J gene is TRBJ2-2, the V gene TRBV24-1; 7 bases match TRBD1. J was trimmed by 7 bases and V by 4 bases; bases with no gene match: 5. The CDR3 is 14 residues long. The germline V gene has CDR1 KGHDR and CDR2 SFDVKD.

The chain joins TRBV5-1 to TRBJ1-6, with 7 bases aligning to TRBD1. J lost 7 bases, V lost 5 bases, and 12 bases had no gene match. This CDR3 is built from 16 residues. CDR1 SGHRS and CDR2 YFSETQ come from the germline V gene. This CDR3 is CASRSTTGVRNSPLHF. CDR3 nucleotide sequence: TGCGCCAGCAGATCGACAACAGGGGTTCGGAATTCACCCCTCCACTTT.

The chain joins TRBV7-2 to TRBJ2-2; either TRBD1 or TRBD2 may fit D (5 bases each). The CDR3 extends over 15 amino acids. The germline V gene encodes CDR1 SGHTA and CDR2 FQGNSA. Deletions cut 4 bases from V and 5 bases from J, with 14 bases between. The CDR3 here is CASSYGTARTGELFF. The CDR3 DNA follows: TGTGCCAGCAGCTACGGGACGGCGAGGACCGGGGAGCTGTTTTTT.

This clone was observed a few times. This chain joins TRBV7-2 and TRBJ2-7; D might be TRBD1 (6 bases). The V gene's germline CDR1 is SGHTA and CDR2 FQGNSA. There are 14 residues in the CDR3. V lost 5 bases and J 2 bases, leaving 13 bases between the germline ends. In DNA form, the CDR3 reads TGTGCCAGCAGCAAATCATGGACAGCCTACGAGCAGTACTTC. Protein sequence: CASSKSWTAYEQYF.

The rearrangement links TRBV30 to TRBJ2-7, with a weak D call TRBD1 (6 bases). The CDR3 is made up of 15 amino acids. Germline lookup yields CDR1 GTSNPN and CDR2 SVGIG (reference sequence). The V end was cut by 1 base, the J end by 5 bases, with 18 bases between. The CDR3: CAWSGPPLGGNEQYF. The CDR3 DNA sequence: TGTGCCTGGAGTGGGCCTCCCCTTGGGGGCAACGAGCAGTACTTC.

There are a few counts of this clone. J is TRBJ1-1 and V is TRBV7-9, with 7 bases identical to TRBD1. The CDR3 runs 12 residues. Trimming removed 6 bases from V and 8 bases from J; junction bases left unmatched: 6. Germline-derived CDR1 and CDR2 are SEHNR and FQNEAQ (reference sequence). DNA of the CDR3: TGTGCCAGCAGTTCGGGACAGATGGAAGCTTTCTTT. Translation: CASSSGQMEAFF.

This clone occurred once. CDR3 sequence (DNA): TGTGCCAGCAGCTTAGAGACAGGGGGCGAAAGGCCTTTCTTT. Its translation: CASSLETGGERPFF. The J gene is TRBJ1-1, the V gene TRBV7-9; 10 bases map to TRBD1. With V trimmed by 1 base and J by 12 bases, 8 bases remained unmatched. The CDR3 runs to 14 residues. Germline V gene sequence: CDR1 SEHNR, CDR2 FQNEAQ (reference sequence). Filled out from reference TRBV7-9 and TRBJ1-1, the complete variable domain reads DTGVSQNPRHKITKRGQNVTFRCDPISEHNRLYWYRQTLGQGPEFLTYFQNEAQLEKSRLLSDRFSAERPKGSFSTLEIQRTEQGDSAMYLCASSLETGGERPFFGQGTRLTVV.

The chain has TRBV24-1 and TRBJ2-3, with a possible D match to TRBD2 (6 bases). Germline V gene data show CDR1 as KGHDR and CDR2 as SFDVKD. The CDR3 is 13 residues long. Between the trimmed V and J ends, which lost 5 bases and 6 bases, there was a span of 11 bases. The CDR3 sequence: CATSVGGVDTQYF. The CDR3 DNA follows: TGTGCCACCAGTGTGGGAGGAGTGGATACGCAGTATTTT.